The entry below gives a single TCR beta chain sequence along with its context. Its antigen is currently unknown. The data are from a study of naive and memory T cell subsets. Findings of the study overall: In CD4 and CD8 cells, diversity dropped from naive through EMRA. TCR abundance followed a power law differing between naive and memory subsets. Each distinct alpha or beta sequence counts as one clonotype.

The CDR3 totals 13 residues. Germline lookup yields CDR1 KGHSH and CDR2 LQKENI. Between the trimmed V and J ends, which lost 3 bases and 0 bases, there was a span of 5 bases. CMV status came from CD4+ IFNgamma after overnight CMV lysate stimulation. An equimolar mix of two oligonucleotides served as the beta constant-region primer for TRBC1 and TRBC2. The ligated cDNA underwent four PCR rounds using SP2 and nested alpha and beta constant-region primers. TCRdb analysed the UMI-ligation and nested PCR reads with MiXCR anew, one entry per CDR3 protein. The repertoire holds 120,000 or so distinct CDR3 sequences, with 35% to 45% as singletons.

Sequenced material: central memory CD4+ T cells from blood. This receptor was identified in a human donor in good health. V gene TRBV18 combines with J gene TRBJ1-1; a possible D gene is TRBD1 (5 bases). The CDR3 loop reads CASSPDMNTEAFF. CDR3 coding DNA: TGTGCCAGCTCACCGGACATGAACACTGAAGCTTTCTTT.